This TCR beta chain was sequenced in a study of molecular identifiers for immune sequencing clone quantification. This clonotype showed up many times. Each CDR3 protein is one row after TCRdb ran MiXCR on the PCR reads. Among about 510,000 distinct CDR3 sequences listed, about 25% were seen once. Germline V gene sequence: CDR1 MDHEN, CDR2 SYDVKM. This CDR3 region has 14 residues. With 5 bases removed from V and 11 bases from J, the gap between germline ends came to 22 bases. The sample comprised naive CD8+ T cells from blood, with Jurkat cell RNA spiked in. The subset was: FACS-sorted CD8+CD4-CCR7+CD45RA+ naive T cells. The chain links TRBV28 to TRBJ2-7; a possible D gene is TRBD2 (6 bases). The TCR was taken from a human donor in good health. Some libraries in this study had Jurkat cell RNA spiked in. CDR3 DNA: TGTGCCAGCAGTACCCCCCGGGAGCCTCGGCGGGAGTACTTC. Translation: CASSTPREPRREYF. Using reference TRBV28 and TRBJ2-7 for the parts outside the CDR3, the full variable domain is DVKVTQSSRYLVKRTGEKVFLECVQDMDHENMFWYRQDPGLGLRLIYFSYDVKMKEKGDIPEGYSVSREKKERFSLILESASTNQTSMYLCASSTPREPRREYFGPGTRLTVT.